These 11 T cell receptor beta chains share one sample of origin, sequenced in a study of regulatory T cells in long-lasting Graves disease. Investigators prepared the TCR beta libraries by applying iRepertoire HTBI primers and Arm-PCR of CDR3 regions. TCRdb reprocessed the multiplex PCR reads with MiXCR, giving one entry per CDR3 protein. The profile shows about 470,000 distinct CDR3 sequences, less than 25% of them singletons. Indicated time point: persistent/refractory GD, antithyroid drugs over 5 years with positive TRAb. PBMCs were the source of the RNA used for TCR sequencing. The sample was peripheral blood mononuclear cells (PBMCs), taken when the disease was refractory, from a patient treated with antithyroid drugs. These receptors were obtained from a female donor with Graves disease.

The chain carries TRBV18 and TRBJ1-1; 11 nucleotides agree with TRBD1. The junction had 1 base not matched to a gene; V was cut back by 3 bases and J by 1 base. Germline loops: CDR1 KGHSH, CDR2 LQKENI. This CDR3 is 15 amino acids long. The CDR3 region is CASSPGQGANTEAFF. The CDR3 coding sequence is TGTGCCAGCTCACCTGGACAGGGGGCGAACACTGAAGCTTTCTTT.

The gene calls are TRBV6-1 and TRBJ2-5, with 14 positions matching TRBD2. The V and J ends lost 6 bases and 6 bases, in that order; junction bases with no gene match: 12. The CDR3 consists of 17 residues. The germline V gene has CDR1 MNHNS and CDR2 SASEGT. CDR3 in amino acids: CASSPGSTSGRAQTQYF. For the CDR3, the DNA is TGTGCCAGCAGCCCCGGTTCGACTAGCGGGAGGGCTCAGACCCAGTACTTC.

About this clonotype itself: This sequence may be a read error, since a much larger clone differs from it by one base. V gene TRBV6-2 or TRBV6-3 combines with J gene TRBJ2-7; 8 positions match TRBD1. The V gene's germline CDR1 is MNHEY and CDR2 SVGEGT. The CDR3 loop spans 13 amino acids. CDR3 sequence: CVSGYRGTYEQYF. The CDR3 coding sequence is TGTGTCAGCGGATACAGGGGGACCTACGAGCAGTACTTC.

Concerning this clonotype itself: A much larger clone lies a single base off, so this may be a read error. The rearrangement links TRBV5-1 to TRBJ1-1; D remains ambiguous. The CDR3 consists of 12 residues. The germline V gene encodes CDR1 SGHRS and CDR2 YFSETQ. CDR3 sequence reads: CASSGESSEALF. The CDR3, as DNA: TGCGCCAGCAGCGGGGAATCCTCTGAAGCTCTCTTT.

In its sample, this clonotype was seen once. V and J are TRBV2 and TRBJ2-1, with 8 bases fitting TRBD2. The germline V gene encodes CDR1 SNHLY and CDR2 FYNNEI. V gave up 7 bases and J gave up 5 bases; unmatched junction bases: 7. The CDR3 extends over 14 amino acids. The CDR3 loop reads CASKGTRGHNEQFF. CDR3 bases: TGTGCCAGCAAGGGGACTAGGGGTCACAATGAGCAGTTCTTC.

The chain recombines TRBV9 with TRBJ1-1; 11 bases are a match to TRBD1. Germline trimming cut 5 bases from V and 4 bases from J; bases unmatched to any gene: 10. In germline, CDR1 is SGDLS, CDR2 YYNGEE. The CDR3 contains 16 residues. For the CDR3, the DNA is TGTGCCAGCAGTGGACAGGGGGCGGGGGGTAGCACTGAAGCTTTCTTT. Translated, it gives CASSGQGAGGSTEAFF.

The V call is TRBV6-5, the J call TRBJ1-1; D is unresolved. The CDR3 totals 17 residues. Germline V gives CDR1 MNHEY, CDR2 SVGAGI. Trimming cost V 0 bases and J 0 bases, with 14 bases left between them. The chain's CDR3 is CASSYSKGRTMNTEAFF. In nucleotides, the CDR3 is TGTGCCAGCAGTTACTCGAAGGGCAGGACCATGAACACTGAAGCTTTCTTT.

This clonotype was observed many times. The chain joins TRBV7-9 to TRBJ1-5, with 8 positions matching TRBD1. Trimming cost V 1 base and J 3 bases; bases outside gene matches: 11. Germline V gene lookup returns CDR1 SEHNR and CDR2 FQNEAQ (reference sequence). This CDR3 has 18 residues. The DNA of the CDR3 is TGTGCCAGCAGCTTAGTCCTGCGGACAGGGTTACACAATCAGCCCCAGCATTTT. Residues: CASSLVLRTGLHNQPQHF.

This clonotype was counted only a few times. The chain links TRBV2 to TRBJ2-1; D perhaps matches TRBD2 (6 bases). V lost 8 bases and J lost 5, with 19 bases in between. CDR3 size: 15 residues. The germline CDR1 and CDR2 sequences are SNHLY and FYNNEI. CDR3 sequence (DNA): TGTGCCAGCGCTCCCGAGGGAGGTGGCAACAATGAGCAGTTCTTC. Amino acids: CASAPEGGGNNEQFF.

On this clonotype itself: A read error may account for a junction end that differs from germline. This chain uses TRBV12-3 or TRBV12-4 with TRBJ2-1, with 9 bases identical to TRBD2. There are 14 residues in the CDR3. The CDR3 protein is CATSDSGSKDEQFF. DNA for the CDR3: TGTGCCACCAGTGATAGCGGGAGTAAAGATGAGCAGTTCTTC.

This clonotype was counted between two and nine times. The rearrangement uses TRBV6-5 and TRBJ1-2; tentatively, D is TRBD1 (5 bases). Trimming stripped 0 bases from V and 2 bases from J, with 13 bases between. Germline V lookup: CDR1 MNHEY, CDR2 SVGAGI. The CDR3 spans 16 residues. CDR3 DNA: TGTGCCAGCAGTTACTCGGGGCCCGGAGTCAACTATGGCTACACCTTC. Its translation is CASSYSGPGVNYGYTF.